This note documents a single T cell receptor (beta chain) sequence. One junction end does not reproduce the germline sequence, and a read error may be involved. The data were taken from a study of blood T cell repertoires in COVID-19. In the study overall: Italy, Spain and the United States were the sources of the convalescent and acute COVID-19 samples. Sources were T cells, B-cell-depleted T cells, or PBMCs; the material itself was cDNA or gDNA.

Authors' methods: Amplification of reference gene primers was used by the study to estimate nucleated cell counts. Produced via immunoSEQ multiplex PCR; TCRdb's table is partial and in-frame only. V and J calls plus clone size are reproduced from that table; the DNA served to infer D and trimming. Of hundreds of thousands of clones in the sample, roughly 84% were seen once. The germline CDR1 and CDR2 sequences are SSHAT and FNYEAQ (reference sequence). The CDR3 contains 14 residues. The chain combines TRBV7-7 with TRBJ2-1, with a weak D call TRBD2 (5 bases). Sequenced material: peripheral blood. The receptor's source is a man aged 25-45 years with active or convalescent COVID-19. Here the CDR3 DNA reads TGTGCTAGCAGCTTAGGAGGTTCTCGGAATGAGCAGTTCTTC. Amino acid sequence: CASSLGGSRNEQFF.